The 22 T cell receptor beta chains in this list originate from one sample, sequenced in a study of T cell repertoires in cytomegalovirus infection. TCRdb independently ran MiXCR on the reads; one entry per CDR3 protein. The sample lists hundreds of thousands of distinct CDR3 sequences, 33% seen once, with 15% to 20% in the top ten. Their antigen targets remain unknown. The specimen comprised cultured PBMCs, sampled from culture after CMV antigen stimulation. The origin of the receptors is a human donor in good health (CMV status not recorded). Some clones in this sample may be carry-over from other donors' samples.

The chain is built from TRBV14 and TRBJ1-4; no clear D. The CDR3 is made up of 13 amino acids. CDR1 and CDR2 from the germline V gene are SGHDN and FVKESK. V was clipped by 4 bases and J by 8 bases, with 11 bases between them. The CDR3 is CASSPGRREKLFF. CDR3 DNA sequence: TGTGCCAGCAGCCCGGGCAGGAGGGAAAAACTGTTTTTT.

This clonotype appeared a few times. The chain couples TRBV12-3 or TRBV12-4 to TRBJ2-2, with D unresolved. The length of the CDR3 is 15 residues. Trimming stripped 6 bases from V and 1 base from J, with 12 bases between. CDR3 sequence reads: CASSTLLGNTGELFF. CDR3 in DNA: TGTGCCAGCAGCACCTTATTGGGGAACACCGGGGAGCTGTTTTTT.

This clonotype was counted many times. The chain couples TRBV7-2 to TRBJ1-5; 10 bases are shared with TRBD1. Germline-derived CDR1 and CDR2 are SGHTA and FQGNSA. The CDR3 is 16 amino acids. With V trimmed by 5 bases and J by 0 bases, 4 bases remained unmatched. The CDR3 protein is CASSTGTGDSNQPQHF. The CDR3 DNA reads TGTGCCAGCAGCACCGGGACAGGGGATAGCAATCAGCCCCAGCATTTT.

The J gene is TRBJ2-7, the V gene TRBV7-2; no definite D call. CDR1 and CDR2 from the germline V gene are SGHTA and FQGNSA. This CDR3 comprises 12 residues. Trimming pared 2 bases from V and 6 bases from J, leaving 8 bases between. DNA for the CDR3: TGTGCCAGCAGCTTATTCGGTCGCGAGCAGTACTTC. This gives the protein CASSLFGREQYF.

This chain uses TRBV7-2 with TRBJ2-7; D possibly uses TRBD1 or TRBD2 (5 bases each). The V and J ends lost 2 bases and 6 bases respectively, with 23 bases between them. Germline CDR1 reads SGHTA; CDR2 reads FQGNSA. This CDR3 contains 17 residues. The CDR3 DNA reads TGTGCCAGCAGCTTACCGATACGGGGACGGCTCATGAGCGAGCAGTACTTC. Residues: CASSLPIRGRLMSEQYF. Supplemented by reference TRBV7-2 and TRBJ2-7, the full variable domain reads GAGVSQSPSNKVTEKGKDVELRCDPISGHTALYWYRQSLGQGLEFLIYFQGNSAPDKSGLPSDRFSAERTGGSVSTLTIQRTQQEDSAVYLCASSLPIRGRLMSEQYFGPGTRLTVT.

V gene TRBV2 combines with J gene TRBJ2-7; a weak D match, TRBD1 (5 bases). The CDR3 has 12 residues. V lost 11 bases to trimming and J lost 3 bases, with 14 bases between them. The germline gives CDR1 SNHLY, CDR2 FYNNEI. CDR3 sequence: CAWGGASYEQYF. The CDR3 DNA is TGTGCCTGGGGCGGAGCTAGCTACGAGCAGTACTTC.

This chain joins TRBV2 and TRBJ2-5; D remains unclear. Deletions cut 8 bases from V and 0 bases from J, with 7 bases between. The CDR3 covers 12 residues. Germline V gives CDR1 SNHLY, CDR2 FYNNEI. The CDR3 sequence is CASEAYQETQYF. The DNA of the CDR3 is TGTGCCAGCGAGGCGTACCAAGAGACCCAGTACTTC.

The chain links TRBV27 to TRBJ1-6, with D hard to call. Germline lookup yields CDR1 MNHEY and CDR2 SMNVEV (reference sequence). Trimming removed 6 bases from V and 7 bases from J, with 7 bases in between. The CDR3 loop spans 12 amino acids. For the CDR3, the DNA is TGTGCCAGCAGGGGAGTGAATTCACCCCTCCACTTT. It yields the protein CASRGVNSPLHF.

The chain combines TRBV5-6 with TRBJ2-3; perhaps TRBD2 as D (7 bases). Germline CDR1 SGHDT, CDR2 YYEEEE. This CDR3 is built from 15 residues. The V end lost 5 bases, the J end lost 2 bases, and 15 bases lay between the germline ends. The CDR3 is CASRQRGGLTDTQYF. In nucleotides, the CDR3 is TGTGCCAGCAGGCAACGCGGGGGCCTCACAGATACGCAGTATTTT.

This chain connects TRBV5-1 to TRBJ2-5, with D unresolved. Per the germline V gene, CDR1 is SGHRS and CDR2 is YFSETQ. Trimming left V 2 bases short and J 4 bases short, with 15 bases between. CDR3 length: 15 residues. DNA of the CDR3: TGCGCCAGCAGCTTAGAATCTCCCAGTAGAGAGACCCAGTACTTC. It encodes CASSLESPSRETQYF.

The chain joins TRBV12-3 or TRBV12-4 to TRBJ2-7; D remains unclear. The V end lost 4 bases, the J end lost 4 bases, and 14 bases lay between the germline ends. The CDR3 extends over 14 amino acids. The chain's CDR3 is CASSSDGSRYEQYF. As DNA, the CDR3 is TGTGCCAGCAGTTCGGACGGCTCGCGGTACGAGCAGTACTTC.

V gene TRBV20-1 combines with J gene TRBJ2-1; 8 nucleotides match TRBD2. Germline lookup yields CDR1 DFQATT and CDR2 SNEGSKA (reference sequence). This CDR3 comprises 15 residues. Germline trimming cut 4 bases from V and 3 bases from J; bases unmatched to any gene: 8. CDR3 in amino acids: CSAIRAGVLYNEQFF. The CDR3 region has the DNA TGCAGTGCTATCCGAGCGGGAGTTCTCTACAATGAGCAGTTCTTC.

The chain uses TRBV28 and TRBJ2-3; TRBD2 matches at 12 bases. The CDR3 is made up of 14 amino acids. Germline CDR1 is MDHEN and CDR2 is SYDVKM. The trim removed 7 bases at V and 9 bases at J, leaving 8 bases unmatched. CDR3 coding DNA: TGTGCCAGCACCCCGGGACTAGCGGGCCGCACGCAGTATTTT. Encoded protein: CASTPGLAGRTQYF.

The sample holds a few counts of this clonotype. The chain employs TRBV7-8 and TRBJ2-5; no definite D call. Germline-derived CDR1 and CDR2 are SGHVS and FQNEAQ. The CDR3 spans 12 residues. With 5 bases removed from V and 7 bases from J, the gap between germline ends came to 11 bases. The CDR3 DNA reads TGTGCCAGCAGCCTCATAGTGGGGACCCAGTACTTC. Encoded protein: CASSLIVGTQYF.

V gene TRBV12-3 or TRBV12-4 combines with J gene TRBJ2-5; D uncertain. The V end was cut by 6 bases, the J end by 7 bases, with 15 bases between. CDR3 length equals 13 residues. CDR3 nucleotide sequence: TGTGCCAGCAGCCCTGTCTGGAAAGGGACCCAGTACTTC. Translating it yields CASSPVWKGTQYF.

The gene calls are TRBV11-2 and TRBJ2-3; D assignment may be TRBD1 or TRBD2 (5 bases each). Trimming left V 5 bases short and J 2 bases short, with 14 bases between. The CDR3 spans 15 residues. Germline V gene sequence: CDR1 SGHAT, CDR2 FQNNGV. For the CDR3, the DNA is TGTGCCAGCAGCCCCACCGGGACGGTCACAGATACGCAGTATTTT. It yields the protein CASSPTGTVTDTQYF.

This clonotype appeared many times. The CDR3 sequence: CSGGSAETQYF. CDR3 coding DNA: TGCAGCGGGGGCTCGGCGGAGACCCAGTACTTC. The chain links TRBV29-1 to TRBJ2-5, with D perhaps matching TRBD1 (5 bases). From germline, CDR1 is SQVTM and CDR2 ANQGSEA. With 7 bases removed from V and 5 bases from J, the gap between germline ends came to 11 bases. This CDR3 spans 11 amino acids.

CDR3 DNA: TGTGCCAGCAGTACGGGGACGTTTACCGGGGAGCTGTTTTTT. Translating gives CASSTGTFTGELFF. The rearrangement links TRBV6-6 to TRBJ2-2; D may correspond to TRBD1 or TRBD2 (5 bases each). CDR3 length: 14 amino acids. The germline V gene has CDR1 MNHNY and CDR2 SVGAGI (reference sequence). V was clipped by 5 bases and J by 5 bases, with 12 bases between them.

This clonotype showed up just a few times. The rearrangement uses TRBV6-1 and TRBJ2-6; the match to TRBD1 covers 7 bases. The CDR3 contains 16 residues. V shed 6 bases and J 0 bases; nucleotides not matched to a gene: 5. Germline V gene sequence: CDR1 MNHNS, CDR2 SASEGT. The CDR3 DNA is TGTGCCAGCAGCCGGACAGGAACCTCTGGGGCCAACGTCCTGACTTTC. Translation: CASSRTGTSGANVLTF.

This chain joins TRBV5-6 and TRBJ1-1, with 7 bases that match TRBD1. The germline V gene has CDR1 SGHDT and CDR2 YYEEEE. Trimming at V came to 4 bases and at J to 0 bases, leaving 6 bases not matched to a gene. The CDR3 sequence is 15 residues long. CDR3 protein: CASSLMGQMNTEAFF. Here the CDR3 DNA reads TGTGCCAGCAGCCTTATGGGACAGATGAACACTGAAGCTTTCTTT.

This clonotype was seen repeatedly, ten times or more. V is TRBV7-9 and J is TRBJ2-5; 7 bases align to TRBD2. V was pared by 5 bases and J by 2 bases, with 8 bases of the junction left unmatched. The V gene's germline CDR1 is SEHNR and CDR2 FQNEAQ (reference sequence). CDR3 size: 15 residues. This CDR3 is CASSPGSGIQETQYF. The CDR3 DNA reads TGTGCCAGCAGCCCCGGCAGCGGGATACAAGAGACCCAGTACTTC.

Remarks on this clonotype: Just one base apart from a much larger clone, this may be a read error. The chain joins TRBV7-2 to TRBJ1-5; D ambiguous. Germline V gives CDR1 SGHTA, CDR2 FQGNSA. This CDR3 has 15 amino acids. The germline V and J ends were trimmed by 5 bases and 3 bases, with 14 bases remaining between them. The CDR3 DNA is TGTGCCAGCAGCGTCTGGGGATTAGACAATCAGCCCCAGCATTTT. Its protein is CASSVWGLDNQPQHF.